The 10 T cell receptor beta chains listed next were all sequenced from one sample in a study of a mutant IDH1 vaccine in newly diagnosed glioma. Time point reported: week 47, end of study. The investigators gave 300 ug of mutant IDH1 20-mer peptide in each vaccine dose, together with topical imiquimod. Their antigens are not known. Repertoires were generated with immunoSEQ multiplex PCR, while TCRdb's copy carries only in-frame clones and drops some. The sample carries about 56,000 clones, around 83% recorded once. Here the sequenced sample was PBMCs, taken from a glioma patient whose treatment included an IDH1 peptide vaccine. These receptors all come from a woman in her 50s with glioma.

Comment on this clone: Other DNA sequences in this specimen translate into the identical CDR3. This chain connects TRBV13 to TRBJ2-7; 7 bases map to TRBD2. The V and J ends lost 0 bases and 0 bases, in that order; junction bases with no gene match: 2. Germline V gene sequence: CDR1 PRHDT, CDR2 FYEKMQ (reference sequence). The CDR3 consists of 15 residues. The CDR3 nucleotides are TGTGCCAGCAGCTTAGGCGGGGAGGGCTCCTACGAGCAGTACGTC. Translating gives CASSLGGEGSYEQYV.

This chain uses TRBV5-1 with TRBJ2-7; 7 nucleotides agree with TRBD1. Germline V CDR1 and CDR2: SGHRS, YFSETQ. The junction had 14 bases not matched to a gene; V was cut back by 3 bases and J by 8 bases. The CDR3 totals 15 residues. CDR3 coding DNA: TGCGCCAGCAGCTCTGGGACAGAAGGGTCCCTGAAGCAGTACTTC. This sequence encodes CASSSGTEGSLKQYF.

The rearrangement links TRBV19 to TRBJ1-5; tentatively, D is TRBD1 (6 bases). The CDR3 spans 14 residues. Germline CDR1 LNHDA, CDR2 SQIVND (reference sequence). V lost 7 bases and J lost 7, with 17 bases in between. The CDR3 DNA reads as TGTGCCAGTAACGCTAAACAGGGTCGACAGCCCCAGCATTTT. Translation: CASNAKQGRQPQHF.

The chain has TRBV29-1 and TRBJ2-7; maybe TRBD1 (6 bases). From germline, CDR1 is SQVTM and CDR2 ANQGSEA. The CDR3 covers 17 residues. Trimming left V 4 bases short and J 1 base short, with 23 bases between. The CDR3 protein is CSVGRSRGYKSSYEQYF. The CDR3 DNA reads TGCAGCGTTGGGCGTAGCAGGGGATACAAGAGTTCCTACGAGCAGTACTTC.

This clone appeared a few times. This sequence joins TRBV28 and TRBJ2-7; possibly TRBD1 for D (5 bases). The V and J ends lost 8 bases and 6 bases respectively, with 14 bases between them. There are 12 residues in the CDR3. Germline CDR1 and CDR2: MDHEN and SYDVKM. CDR3 amino acids: CASWTKRGEQYF. CDR3 bases: TGTGCCAGCTGGACAAAAAGGGGCGAGCAGTACTTC.

The chain employs TRBV7-9 and TRBJ1-1; D perhaps matches TRBD1 (6 bases). Per the germline V gene, CDR1 is SEHNR and CDR2 is FQNEAQ (reference sequence). The V and J ends lost 5 bases and 4 bases respectively, with 17 bases between them. The CDR3 length is 15 residues. This CDR3 is CASSIPKGGGTEAFF. CDR3 in DNA: TGTGCCAGCAGCATCCCCAAGGGGGGTGGCACTGAAGCTTTCTTT.

DNA for the CDR3: TGTGCCAGCCGGGAACGCGGTGCAACTAATGAAAAACTGTTTTTT. This codes for CASRERGATNEKLFF. The rearrangement links TRBV6-5 to TRBJ1-4; no firm D call. Between the trimmed V and J ends, which lost 8 bases and 0 bases, there was a span of 13 bases. The germline V gene encodes CDR1 MNHEY and CDR2 SVGAGI. The CDR3 is 15 amino acids.

This rearrangement joins TRBV7-8 to TRBJ2-7, with 7 bases fitting TRBD1. The germline V gene encodes CDR1 SGHVS and CDR2 FQNEAQ. This CDR3 is 14 amino acids long. Germline trimming cut 5 bases from V and 6 bases from J; bases unmatched to any gene: 10. The DNA for the CDR3 is TGTGCCAGCAGCCCACGACAGGGTTGGGGCGAGCAGTACTTC. It codes for CASSPRQGWGEQYF.

This clone has only a few counts. The chain recombines TRBV30 with TRBJ1-1; 7 nucleotides agree with TRBD1. The CDR3 is 13 residues long. The germline CDR1 and CDR2 sequences are GTSNPN and SVGIG (reference sequence). With V trimmed by 1 base and J by 5 bases, 4 bases remained unmatched. CDR3 sequence (DNA): TGTGCCTGGAGTGATACAGGGGCAACTGAAGCTTTCTTT. The encoded protein is CAWSDTGATEAFF.

V is TRBV19 and J is TRBJ2-5; 8 bases agree with TRBD2. This CDR3 region has 15 residues. Trimming cost V 4 bases and J 3 bases; bases outside gene matches: 7. Germline values: CDR1 LNHDA, CDR2 SQIVND (reference sequence). The CDR3 DNA reads as TGTGCCAGTAGTACGGGGGGGCTAACGGAAGAGACCCAGTACTTC. Translated: CASSTGGLTEETQYF.